This entry lists 10 T cell receptor beta chains sequenced from one sample in a study of Ad26.COV2.S vaccination and SARS-CoV-2 variants. Profiled with immunoSEQ multiplex PCR; TCRdb holds only in-frame clones, not every one. In the table there are over 100,000 clones, around 81% of which are singletons. The sample here was peripheral blood, taken after recovery from COVID-19. The receptors derive from a human donor who had recovered from COVID-19.

CDR3 coding DNA: TGTGCCAGTAGGGAGAGGGGGCAGAAAGGCTACACCTTC. Translated, it gives CASRERGQKGYTF. This chain connects TRBV19 to TRBJ1-2; TRBD1 matches 7 bases. CDR1 is LNHDA, CDR2 SQIVND, per germline (reference sequence). V lost 6 bases, J lost 8 bases, and 9 bases stayed unmatched. This CDR3 has 13 amino acids.

The chain has TRBV6-1 and TRBJ2-2; D call uncertain. This CDR3 has 16 residues. Germline values: CDR1 MNHNS, CDR2 SASEGT. Between the trimmed V and J ends, which lost 2 bases and 3 bases, there was a span of 13 bases. CDR3 in amino acids: CASSERMDGHTGELFF. The CDR3 DNA is TGTGCCAGCAGTGAAAGAATGGACGGACACACCGGGGAGCTGTTTTTT.

The V gene is TRBV9, the J gene TRBJ2-2, with 9 bases that match TRBD2. Germline V gene data show CDR1 as SGDLS and CDR2 as YYNGEE. Trimming cost V 4 bases and J 3 bases; bases outside gene matches: 4. The CDR3 is made up of 15 amino acids. The CDR3 is CASSSGLAYTGELFF. The CDR3 DNA sequence: TGTGCCAGCAGCTCGGGACTAGCTTACACCGGGGAGCTGTTTTTT. Full variable domain (rest looked up from reference TRBV9 and TRBJ2-2): DSGVTQTPKHLITATGQRVTLRCSPRSGDLSVYWYQQSLDQGLQFLIQYYNGEERAKGNILERFSAQQFPDLHSELNLSSLELGDSALYFCASSSGLAYTGELFFGEGSRLTVL.

The chain carries TRBV7-2 and TRBJ2-5; D is perhaps TRBD1 or TRBD2 (5 bases each). With 6 bases removed from V and 2 bases from J, the gap between germline ends came to 13 bases. The germline gives CDR1 SGHTA, CDR2 FQGNSA. This CDR3 comprises 14 residues. DNA for the CDR3: TGTGCCAGCAGTTCGGGGCAGCAGCAAGAGACCCAGTACTTC. It yields the protein CASSSGQQQETQYF. Complete variable domain (other parts from reference TRBV7-2 and TRBJ2-5): GAGVSQSPSNKVTEKGKDVELRCDPISGHTALYWYRQSLGQGLEFLIYFQGNSAPDKSGLPSDRFSAERTGGSVSTLTIQRTQQEDSAVYLCASSSGQQQETQYFGPGTRLLVL.

The CDR3: CASSEPGGEAFF. For the CDR3, the DNA is TGCGCCAGCAGTGAACCAGGGGGTGAAGCTTTCTTT. V usage is TRBV10-2 and J usage is TRBJ1-1; TRBD1 aligns across 7 bases. Germline CDR1 WSHSY, CDR2 SAAADI. The CDR3 spans 12 residues. Losses at the gene ends were 3 bases for V and 7 bases for J; bases not matched to a gene: 2.

The chain recombines TRBV7-2 with TRBJ2-7; 9 bases fit TRBD1. The CDR3 has 13 amino acids. Germline loops: CDR1 SGHTA, CDR2 FQGNSA. V lost 5 bases to trimming and J lost 2 bases; unmatched junction nucleotides: 1. The CDR3 loop reads CASSRDRAYEQYF. The CDR3 region has the DNA TGTGCCAGCAGCCGGGACAGGGCCTACGAGCAGTACTTC.

The chain's CDR3 is CASSPYPGNTEAFF. For the CDR3, the DNA is TGTGCCAGCAGCCCTTATCCGGGGAACACTGAAGCTTTCTTT. The V gene is TRBV3-1 (or the pseudogene TRBV3-2), the J gene TRBJ1-1; no clear D. CDR1 and CDR2 (germline): LGHDT, YNNKEL (reference sequence). Trimming took off 4 bases at V and 1 base at J, with 10 bases between the two ends. This CDR3 is built from 14 residues.

The chain has TRBV19 and TRBJ1-1, with D unclear. Trimming pared 3 bases from V and 10 bases from J, leaving 18 bases between. The CDR3 extends over 14 amino acids. Germline V lookup: CDR1 LNHDA, CDR2 SQIVND (reference sequence). As DNA, the CDR3 is TGTGCCAGTAGTATTTGGGCGGGAAGTCCTGGAGCTTTCTTT. Encoded protein: CASSIWAGSPGAFF.

This clone came up once. The CDR3 spells CASTTELAKNIQYF. CDR3 DNA: TGTGCCAGCACTACAGAACTAGCCAAAAACATTCAGTACTTC. The chain carries TRBV2 and TRBJ2-4; D gene uncertain. The CDR3 runs 14 residues. With 7 bases removed from V and 0 bases from J, the gap between germline ends came to 10 bases. Germline V gene data show CDR1 as SNHLY and CDR2 as FYNNEI.

This chain links TRBV7-9 with TRBJ1-5; D is perhaps TRBD1 (5 bases). Deletions cut 3 bases from V and 5 bases from J, with 11 bases between. Germline CDR1 SEHNR, CDR2 FQNEAQ (reference sequence). The CDR3 has 14 amino acids. The CDR3 nucleotides are TGTGCCAGCAGCTTTGACAGCATCTATCAGCCCCAGCATTTT. Translation gives CASSFDSIYQPQHF.